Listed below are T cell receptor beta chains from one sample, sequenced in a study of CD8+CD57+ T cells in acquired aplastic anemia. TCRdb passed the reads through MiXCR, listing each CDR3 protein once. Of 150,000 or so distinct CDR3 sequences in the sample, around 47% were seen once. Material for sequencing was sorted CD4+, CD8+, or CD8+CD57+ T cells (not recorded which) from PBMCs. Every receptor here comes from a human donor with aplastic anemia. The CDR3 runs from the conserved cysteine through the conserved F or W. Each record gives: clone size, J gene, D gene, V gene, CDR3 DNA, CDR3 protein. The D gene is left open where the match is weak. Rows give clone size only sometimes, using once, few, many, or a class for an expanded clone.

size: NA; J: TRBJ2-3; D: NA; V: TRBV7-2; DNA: TGTGCCAGCAGACTTATTACGGCCAATACGCAGTATTTT; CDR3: CASRLITANTQYF
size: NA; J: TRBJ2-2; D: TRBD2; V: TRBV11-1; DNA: TGTGCCAGCAGCTCAATAGCGGGAGGGAACACCGGGGAGCTGGTTTTT; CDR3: CASSSIAGGNTGELVF
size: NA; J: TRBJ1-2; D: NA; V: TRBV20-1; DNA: TGCAGTGCCCAGGTGGGGGTCGGTGGCTACACCTTC; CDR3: CSAQVGVGGYTF
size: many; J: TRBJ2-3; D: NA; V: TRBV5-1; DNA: TGCGCCAGCAGCTCTGGGGACACCTGGGGAGATACGCAGTATTTT; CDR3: CASSSGDTWGDTQYF
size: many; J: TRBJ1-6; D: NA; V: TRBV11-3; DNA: TGTGCCAGCAGCCTAGATAGGTCCTATAATTCACCCCTCCACTTT; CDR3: CASSLDRSYNSPLHF
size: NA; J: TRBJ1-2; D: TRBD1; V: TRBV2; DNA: TGTGCCAGCAGCTATACTACCGGGACAGCCGACTATGGCTACACCTTC; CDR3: CASSYTTGTADYGYTF
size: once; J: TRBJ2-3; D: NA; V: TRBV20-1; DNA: TGCAGTGCAAGCGGGACCACAGGGTGGGATACGCAGTATTTT; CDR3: CSASGTTGWDTQYF
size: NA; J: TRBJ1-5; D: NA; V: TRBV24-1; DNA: TGTGCCACCAGTGACCCGGGGGGCAATCAGCCCCAGCATTTT; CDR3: CATSDPGGNQPQHF
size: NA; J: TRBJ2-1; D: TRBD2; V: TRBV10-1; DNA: TGCGCCAGCAGTCTAACCGGGACTAGGGGCCCTCACAATGAGCAGTTCTTC; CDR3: CASSLTGTRGPHNEQFF
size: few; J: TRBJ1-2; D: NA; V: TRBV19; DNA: TGTGCCAGTAGTATTGGGACACCAAGTTATGGCTACACCTTC; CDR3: CASSIGTPSYGYTF
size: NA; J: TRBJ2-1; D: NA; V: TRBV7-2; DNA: TGTGCCTGCAGCTTCACCTCCTACAGTGAGCAGTTCTTC; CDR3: CACSFTSYSEQFF
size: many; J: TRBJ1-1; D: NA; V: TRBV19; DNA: TGTGCCAGTAGTATAATGGGAGCAATAGTCAACACTGAAGCTTTCTTT; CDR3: CASSIMGAIVNTEAFF
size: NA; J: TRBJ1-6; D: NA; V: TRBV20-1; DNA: TGCAGTGCTAGGATCCCCACGGACGGTGATAATTCACCCCTCCACTTT; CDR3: CSARIPTDGDNSPLHF
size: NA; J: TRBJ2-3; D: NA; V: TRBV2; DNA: TGTGCCAGCAGGGAAAGGGGAGATACGCAGTATTTT; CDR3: CASRERGDTQYF
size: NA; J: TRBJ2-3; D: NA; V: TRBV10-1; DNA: TGCGCCAGCAGTGATTATAGCACAGATACGCAGTATTTT; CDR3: CASSDYSTDTQYF
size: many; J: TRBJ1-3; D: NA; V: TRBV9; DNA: TGTGCCAGCCGGGGATACACTGGAAACACCATATATTTT; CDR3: CASRGYTGNTIYF
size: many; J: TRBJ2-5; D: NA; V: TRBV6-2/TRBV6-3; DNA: TGTGCCAGCAGTTACTCGAACGAAGAGACCCAGTACTTC; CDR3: CASSYSNEETQYF
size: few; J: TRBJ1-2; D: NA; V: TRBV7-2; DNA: TGTGCCAGCAGCTCTTTATATGGCTACACCTTC; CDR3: CASSSLYGYTF
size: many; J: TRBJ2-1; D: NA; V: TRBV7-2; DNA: TGTGCCAGCAGCGCCAGGGTGAATGAGCAGTTCTTC; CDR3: CASSARVNEQFF
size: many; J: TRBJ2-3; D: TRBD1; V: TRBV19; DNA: TGTGCCAGTAGTATAGGGACAGGGGCAGATACGCAGTATTTT; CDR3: CASSIGTGADTQYF
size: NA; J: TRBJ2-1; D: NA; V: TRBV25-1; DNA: NA; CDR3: CACSARAGEFYNEQFF
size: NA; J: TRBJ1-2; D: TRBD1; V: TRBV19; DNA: TGTGCCAGTAGTCTTGGACAGGGGCAGGCTGGCTACACCTTC; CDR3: CASSLGQGQAGYTF
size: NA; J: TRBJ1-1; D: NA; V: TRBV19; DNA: TGTGCCAGTAGTCCACTCAGGGCCATGAACACTGAAGCTTTCTTT; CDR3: CASSPLRAMNTEAFF
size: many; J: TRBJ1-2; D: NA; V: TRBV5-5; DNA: TGTGCCAGCAGCTTGGCGAGCCCGCTTGCTAACTATGGCTACACCTTC; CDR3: CASSLASPLANYGYTF
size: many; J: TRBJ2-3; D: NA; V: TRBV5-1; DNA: TGCGCCAGCAGCGAACAGGGTTCAGATACGCAGTATTTT; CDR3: CASSEQGSDTQYF
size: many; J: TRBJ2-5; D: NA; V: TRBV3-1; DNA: TGTGCCAGCAGCCATGCCACAAGGACACAAGAGACCCAGTACTTC; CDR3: CASSHATRTQETQYF
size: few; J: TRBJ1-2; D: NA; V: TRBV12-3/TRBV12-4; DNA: TGTGCCAGCAGTTATCGGGAGCTCTATGGCTACACCTTC; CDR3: CASSYRELYGYTF
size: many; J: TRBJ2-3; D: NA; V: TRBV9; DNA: TGTGCCAGCAGCCCAGCCCCTGCAGGGCCGAGCACAGATACGCAGTATTTT; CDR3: CASSPAPAGPSTDTQYF
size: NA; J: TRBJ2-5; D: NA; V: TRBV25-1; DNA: TGTGCCAGCGTAGACAGGCAAGAGACCCAGTACTTC; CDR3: CASVDRQETQYF
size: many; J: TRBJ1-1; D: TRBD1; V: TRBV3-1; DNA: TGTGCCAGCAGCCAAGGGGACAGGGTGAACACTGAAGCTTTCTTT; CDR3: CASSQGDRVNTEAFF
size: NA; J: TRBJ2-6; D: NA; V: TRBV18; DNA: TGTGCCAGCTCAACGCTGAGCTCTGGGGCCAACGTCCTGACTTTC; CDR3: CASSTLSSGANVLTF
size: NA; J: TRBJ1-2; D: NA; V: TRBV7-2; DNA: TGTGCCAGCAGCCCGAAAGACGGATCCTATGGCTACACCTTC; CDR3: CASSPKDGSYGYTF
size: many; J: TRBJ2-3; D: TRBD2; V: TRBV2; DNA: TGTGCCAGCAGTGAAACTAGCGGGGTTATAAATACGCAGTATTTT; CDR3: CASSETSGVINTQYF
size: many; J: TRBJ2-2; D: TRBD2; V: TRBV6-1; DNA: TGTGCCAGCAGTATAGCGGGAGGACGCACCGGGGAGCTGTTTTTT; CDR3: CASSIAGGRTGELFF
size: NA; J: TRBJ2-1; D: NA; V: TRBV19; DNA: TGTGCCAGTAGCCGCGTAGACGAAGCTGAGCAGCTCTTC; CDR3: CASSRVDEAEQLF
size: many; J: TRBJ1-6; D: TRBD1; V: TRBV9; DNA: TGTGCCAGCAGCTTCGGACCCGGGACAGAAAATTCACCCCTCCACTTT; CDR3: CASSFGPGTENSPLHF
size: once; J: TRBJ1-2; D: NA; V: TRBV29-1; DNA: TGCAGCGTCCACAGGTACCCCTATGGCTACACCTTC; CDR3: CSVHRYPYGYTF
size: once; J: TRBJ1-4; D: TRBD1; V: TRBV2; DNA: TGTGCCAGCAGTGAGAGGGGGACAGGGGACGAAAAACTGTTTTTT; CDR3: CASSERGTGDEKLFF
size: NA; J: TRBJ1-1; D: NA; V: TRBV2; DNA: TGTGCCAGCAGATCCGCTCCTATGAACACTGAAGCTTTCTTT; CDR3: CASRSAPMNTEAFF
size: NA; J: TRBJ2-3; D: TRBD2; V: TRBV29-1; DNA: TGCAGCGTTTCTAGCGGTGGAGGTACGCAGTATTTT; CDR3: CSVSSGGGTQYF
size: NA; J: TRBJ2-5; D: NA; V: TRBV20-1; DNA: TGCAGTGTCGGCGAGGCTGCCGAGACCCAGTACTTC; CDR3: CSVGEAAETQYF
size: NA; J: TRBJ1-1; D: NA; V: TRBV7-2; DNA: TGTGCCAGCAGCTCACCCGGGAACACTGAAGCTTTCTTT; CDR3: CASSSPGNTEAFF
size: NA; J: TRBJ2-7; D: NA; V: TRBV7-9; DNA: TGTGCCAGCAGCTTTGACAGGCCCTACGAGCAGTACTTC; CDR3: CASSFDRPYEQYF
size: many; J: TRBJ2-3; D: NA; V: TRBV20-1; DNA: TGCAGTGCCCCGTTCGGGCAATCGCAGTATTTT; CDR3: CSAPFGQSQYF
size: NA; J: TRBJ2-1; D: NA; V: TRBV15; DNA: TGTGCCACCAGCGGGAGAGGCTACAATGAGCAGTTCTTC; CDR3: CATSGRGYNEQFF
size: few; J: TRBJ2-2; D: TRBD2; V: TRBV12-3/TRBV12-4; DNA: TGTGCCAGCACCCTGAGGTCCCGACTAGCGGGAACGAACACCGGGGAGCTGTTTTTT; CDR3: CASTLRSRLAGTNTGELFF
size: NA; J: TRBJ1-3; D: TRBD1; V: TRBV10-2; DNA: TGCGCCAGCAGTGGACAGGGGCGTGGAAACACCATATATTTT; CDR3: CASSGQGRGNTIYF
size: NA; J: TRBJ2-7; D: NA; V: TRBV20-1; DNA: TGCAGTGTAAGCGCTAGGAGCTCCTACGAGCAGTACTTC; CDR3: CSVSARSSYEQYF
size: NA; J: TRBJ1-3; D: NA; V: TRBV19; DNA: TGTGCCAGTAGTATTACGAAAACGGGGGCTGGGAACACCATATATTTT; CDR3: CASSITKTGAGNTIYF
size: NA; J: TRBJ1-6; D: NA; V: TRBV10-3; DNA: TGTGCCAGCAGTGGCAAGAATTCACCCCTCCACTTT; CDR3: CASSGKNSPLHF